This is a list of T cell receptor beta chains from one sample in a study of somatic mutations in cytotoxic T cells in rheumatoid arthritis. Assay used: immunoSEQ multiplex PCR; TCRdb lists only in-frame clones, some missing. The sample includes approximately 5,300 clones, more than 85% of them seen just once. Sequencing used CD8+ T cells sorted from blood. These receptors were taken from a woman between 50 and 59 years old with rheumatoid arthritis. Both conserved end residues are part of each CDR3. The D gene is left open where the match is weak.

TRBV4-2	TRBD1	TRBJ2-7	CASSHETGGSYEQYF
TRBV7-7	NA	TRBJ2-1	CASSLDGLVNEQFF
TRBV5-1	NA	TRBJ1-1	CASNQGGTEAFF